This TCR beta chain emerged from a study of response to subunit inactivated influenza vaccine. Study-wide results and caveats: Each seasonal influenza vaccination, the authors suggested, recruits few new T cells.

CDR3 size: 15 residues. With V trimmed by 3 bases and J by 8 bases, 7 bases remained unmatched. Germline V gene sequence: CDR1 MGHRA, CDR2 YSYEKL. Concerning this clonotype itself: As yet, its antigen is unknown.

One entry per CDR3 protein results from TCRdb running MiXCR on the RT-PCR reads. Among 150,000 to 200,000 distinct CDR3 sequences, roughly 10% were seen once, and the ten largest hold 35% to 40%. This chain uses TRBV4-1 with TRBJ1-3; 10 bases line up with TRBD1. Sequencing was performed on CD8+ T cells sorted from PBMCs, taken about 24 months after vaccination. This TCR was sampled from a man aged 45 to 70 who received an inactivated influenza vaccine. The CDR3 DNA reads as TGCGCCAGCAGCCATGCGGACAGGGGGGGAGACACCATATATTTT. This sequence encodes CASSHADRGGDTIYF.